These 20 T cell receptor beta chains were all obtained from the same sample, sequenced in a study of cytomegalovirus exposure and HLA in healthy donors. The PCR made use of 60 Vbeta and 13 Jbeta primers. Libraries were prepared by immunoSEQ multiplex PCR; TCRdb keeps only in-frame clonotypes and omits some of them. The sample holds around 150,000 clones, approximately 70% seen once. Sample: PBMCs. The source is a woman in her 40s in good health and CMV-seropositive.

The V gene is TRBV6-5, the J gene TRBJ2-7; 7 bases agree with TRBD2. The trim removed 7 bases at V and 4 bases at J, leaving 10 bases unmatched. The CDR3 extends over 14 amino acids. Germline V gives CDR1 MNHEY, CDR2 SVGAGI. The CDR3 reads CASTPQAGLYEQYF. CDR3 bases: TGTGCCAGCACCCCCCAAGCGGGATTGTACGAGCAGTACTTC.

The chain links TRBV19 to TRBJ1-1, with D possibly being TRBD1 (6 bases). Germline CDR1 is LNHDA and CDR2 is SQIVND (reference sequence). V was pared by 4 bases and J by 11 bases, with 17 bases between. This CDR3 spans 13 amino acids. CDR3 region: CASSTDWGRGAFF. Here the CDR3 DNA reads TGTGCCAGTAGTACCGATTGGGGGAGGGGGGCTTTCTTT.

V usage is TRBV10-3 and J usage is TRBJ2-5; 8 nucleotides line up with TRBD2. Germline V gene data show CDR1 as ENHRY and CDR2 as SYGVKD. The junction had 8 bases not matched to a gene; V was cut back by 0 bases and J by 5 bases. The CDR3 totals 16 residues. The CDR3 protein is CAISESHTSGGETQYF. The CDR3 bases are TGTGCCATCAGTGAGTCGCACACTTCGGGGGGGGAGACCCAGTACTTC.

The chain has TRBV28 and TRBJ2-2; D is unresolved. Trimming stripped 6 bases from V and 5 bases from J, with 7 bases between. This CDR3 is 12 amino acids long. Germline CDR1 is MDHEN and CDR2 is SYDVKM. The CDR3 reads CASRERTGELFF. DNA of the CDR3: TGTGCCAGCAGGGAGCGAACCGGGGAGCTGTTTTTT.

This chain links TRBV10-3 with TRBJ2-1; D may be TRBD2 (6 bases). Trimming took 3 bases from V and 0 from J, leaving 15 bases between them. The CDR3 is 17 residues long. Germline V gene lookup returns CDR1 ENHRY and CDR2 SYGVKD. As DNA, the CDR3 is TGTGCCATCAGTGATCACGGGAGAGGCGGCTCCTACAATGAGCAGTTCTTC. This encodes CAISDHGRGGSYNEQFF.

The chain employs TRBV7-3 and TRBJ1-1; possibly TRBD1 for D (5 bases). V was shortened by 2 bases and J by 4 bases, with 8 bases between the two germline ends. CDR3 length: 13 amino acids. Germline V gene data show CDR1 as SGHTA and CDR2 as FQGTGA. The CDR3 DNA is TGTGCCAGCAGCTTACAGGGCGGCACTGAAGCTTTCTTT. Translation gives CASSLQGGTEAFF.

This clone has only one observation. The gene calls are TRBV9 and TRBJ2-6, with a tentative D call TRBD2 (5 bases). Germline loops: CDR1 SGDLS, CDR2 YYNGEE. The CDR3 length is 17 residues. The V end was cut by 0 bases, the J end by 3 bases, with 13 bases between. In DNA form, the CDR3 reads TGTGCCAGCAGCGTAGCGAGGGTCGGGGTTGGGGCCAACGTCCTGACTTTC. This gives the protein CASSVARVGVGANVLTF.

This clone was detected once. The rearrangement joins TRBV5-4 to TRBJ2-5; the D gene is possibly TRBD1 (6 bases). Germline loops: CDR1 SGHNT, CDR2 YYREEE (reference sequence). Trimming took 2 bases from V and 3 from J, leaving 14 bases between them. This CDR3 contains 15 residues. The CDR3 DNA is TGTGCCAGCAGCTTCACCGGGACAAGCAAAGAGACCCAGTACTTC. Translated: CASSFTGTSKETQYF.

J is TRBJ2-5 and V is TRBV5-6; D may be TRBD2 (5 bases). CDR1 is SGHDT, CDR2 YYEEEE, per germline. Trimming took off 2 bases at V and 5 bases at J, with 10 bases between the two ends. There are 13 residues in the CDR3. CDR3 DNA: TGTGCCAGCAGCTTTAAGGGAGATGAGACCCAGTACTTC. Translated, it gives CASSFKGDETQYF.

The rearrangement uses TRBV9 and TRBJ1-2, with D tentatively TRBD1 (5 bases). Germline V lookup: CDR1 SGDLS, CDR2 YYNGEE. The CDR3 covers 18 residues. With 3 bases removed from V and 2 bases from J, the gap between germline ends came to 23 bases. The CDR3 DNA is TGTGCCAGCAGCGGATCTGGGGCAGGTACGAGCAAAAACTATGGCTACACCTTC. As protein: CASSGSGAGTSKNYGYTF. The variable domain in full, completed from reference TRBV9 and TRBJ1-2, reads DSGVTQTPKHLITATGQRVTLRCSPRSGDLSVYWYQQSLDQGLQFLIQYYNGEERAKGNILERFSAQQFPDLHSELNLSSLELGDSALYFCASSGSGAGTSKNYGYTFGSGTRLTVV.

The chain uses TRBV7-9 and TRBJ2-2; 13 bases are a match to TRBD2. This CDR3 contains 16 residues. J lost 6 bases, V lost 5 bases, and 6 bases had no gene match. In germline, CDR1 is SEHNR, CDR2 FQNEAQ (reference sequence). CDR3 nucleotide sequence: TGTGCCAGCAGCCTACTAGCGGGAGGGCCTCCCGGGGAGCTGTTTTTT. This sequence encodes CASSLLAGGPPGELFF.

This sequence joins TRBV4-3 and TRBJ1-1, with D perhaps matching TRBD1 (6 bases). Trimming took off 0 bases at V and 5 bases at J, with 22 bases between the two ends. CDR3 length equals 18 residues. CDR1 is LGHNA, CDR2 YSLEER, per germline. Here the CDR3 DNA reads TGCGCCAGCAGCCAAGATTGGGGGCGTTTCGGTAGTAGGACTGAAGCTTTCTTT. Protein sequence: CASSQDWGRFGSRTEAFF.

There are a few counts of this clone. The junction differs from germline at one of its ends, possibly a read error. CDR3 nucleotide sequence: TGTGCCAGTAGTGGGACAGGACGAGGGGATCAGCCCCAGAATTTT. Its protein is CASSGTGRGDQPQNF. V usage is TRBV19 and J usage is TRBJ1-5; 8 bases agree with TRBD1. There are 15 residues in the CDR3. The germline CDR1 and CDR2 sequences are LNHDA and SQIVND (reference sequence).

This chain links TRBV7-2 with TRBJ2-7, with TRBD2 matching 10 bases. The CDR3 is made up of 18 amino acids. V lost 1 base and J lost 0; bases outside the gene matches: 9. CDR1 SGHTA and CDR2 FQGNSA come from the germline V gene. CDR3 sequence (DNA): TGTGCCAGCAGCTTAGAACTAGCGGGGCGGTACGGCTCCTACGAGCAGTACTTC. It yields the protein CASSLELAGRYGSYEQYF.

This clone was detected only a few times. The junction departs from the called germline gene at one end, perhaps through a read error. This chain joins TRBV7-9 and TRBJ2-7, with 7 bases identical to TRBD1. The CDR3 runs to 13 residues. Germline V gives CDR1 SEHNR, CDR2 FQNEAQ (reference sequence). The CDR3 is CASSQGGSYEQYF. In DNA form, the CDR3 reads TGCGCCAGCAGCCAAGGGGGCAGCTACGAGCAGTACTTC.

The chain links TRBV2 to TRBJ2-7; perhaps TRBD1 as D (5 bases). CDR1 and CDR2 (germline): SNHLY, FYNNEI. With 8 bases removed from V and 3 bases from J, the gap between germline ends came to 14 bases. CDR3 length: 13 amino acids. The CDR3 DNA reads TGTGCCAGCGGGGCAGGGAAAGGCTACGAGCAGTACTTC. Its translation: CASGAGKGYEQYF.

This clone was found a few times. The J gene is TRBJ1-1, the V gene TRBV7-6, with no clear D. The CDR3 is 13 amino acids. Trimming left V 5 bases short and J 5 bases short, with 12 bases between. Germline CDR1 and CDR2: SGHVS and FNYEAQ. The CDR3 nucleotides read TGTGCCAGCAGCCAAGACACGGCAACTGAAGCTTTCTTT. It codes for CASSQDTATEAFF. Complete variable domain (other parts from reference TRBV7-6 and TRBJ1-1): GAGVSQSPRYKVTKRGQDVALRCDPISGHVSLYWYRQALGQGPEFLTYFNYEAQQDKSGLPNDRFSAERPEGSISTLTIQRTEQRDSAMYRCASSQDTATEAFFGQGTRLTVV.

V is TRBV9 and J is TRBJ2-5; 10 bases are a match to TRBD2. Per the germline V gene, CDR1 is SGDLS and CDR2 is YYNGEE. The CDR3 spans 16 residues. The V segment lost 0 bases and the J segment 5 bases; nucleotides outside the gene matches: 7. The CDR3 bases are TGTGCCAGCAGCGTAGTTCCTAGCGGGGGATCGGAGACCCAGTACTTC. The encoded protein is CASSVVPSGGSETQYF.

The chain employs TRBV6-6 and TRBJ2-3, with 14 bases aligning to TRBD2. J lost 9 bases, V lost 7 bases, and 12 bases had no gene match. This CDR3 is 16 amino acids long. Germline V gives CDR1 MNHNY, CDR2 SVGAGI (reference sequence). CDR3 DNA sequence: TGTGCCAGCACCGACTCCGGACTAGCGGGAGGTGTGACGCAGTATTTT. This codes for CASTDSGLAGGVTQYF.

This chain joins TRBV4-3 and TRBJ1-1, with D uncertain. This CDR3 region has 13 residues. The germline V gene has CDR1 LGHNA and CDR2 YSLEER. The V gene lost 4 bases and the J gene lost 3 bases, with 9 bases spanning the gap. CDR3 DNA sequence: TGCGCCAGCAGCCCCCACTTAGACACTGAAGCTTTCTTT. Its protein is CASSPHLDTEAFF.